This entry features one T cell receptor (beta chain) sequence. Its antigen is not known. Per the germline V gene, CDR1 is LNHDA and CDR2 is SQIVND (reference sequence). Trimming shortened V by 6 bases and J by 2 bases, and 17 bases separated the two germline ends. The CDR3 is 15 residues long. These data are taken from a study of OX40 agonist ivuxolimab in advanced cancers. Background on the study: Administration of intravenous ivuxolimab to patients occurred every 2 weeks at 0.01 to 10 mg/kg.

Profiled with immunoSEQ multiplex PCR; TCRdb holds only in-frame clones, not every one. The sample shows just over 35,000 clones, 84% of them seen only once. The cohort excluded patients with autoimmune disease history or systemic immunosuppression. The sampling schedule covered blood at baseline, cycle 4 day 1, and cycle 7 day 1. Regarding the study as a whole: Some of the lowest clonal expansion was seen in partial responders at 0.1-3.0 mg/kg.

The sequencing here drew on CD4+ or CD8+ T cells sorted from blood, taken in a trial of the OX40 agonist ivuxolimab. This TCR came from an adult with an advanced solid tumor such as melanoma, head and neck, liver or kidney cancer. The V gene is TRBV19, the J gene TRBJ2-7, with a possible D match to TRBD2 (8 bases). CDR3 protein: CASSSGGQGAYEQYF. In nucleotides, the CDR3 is TGTGCCAGTAGCTCGGGGGGGCAGGGGGCCTACGAGCAGTACTTC.